This T cell receptor (beta chain) stems from a study of response to subunit inactivated influenza vaccine. The V and J ends lost 5 bases and 2 bases, in that order; junction bases with no gene match: 3. Germline V gene data show CDR1 as SGHTA and CDR2 as FQGNSA. This CDR3 has 14 amino acids. One entry per CDR3 protein, called by TCRdb with MiXCR from the RT-PCR reads. The repertoire holds a few hundred thousand distinct CDR3 sequences, with just over 20% as singletons. Study-level points and caveats: Authors suggested few new T cells are recruited by each seasonal influenza vaccination.

This clonotype was seen more than once but under ten times. Its antigen is not identified. The receptor was isolated from a man aged 50 to 69 who received an inactivated influenza vaccine. The rearrangement uses TRBV7-2 and TRBJ2-1; 7 nucleotides align to TRBD2. This material consisted of PBMCs from blood, taken 21 months after vaccination. The CDR3 DNA reads as TGTGCCAGCAGCCAAGGACTAGCCTACAATGAGCAGTTCTTC. Residues: CASSQGLAYNEQFF.